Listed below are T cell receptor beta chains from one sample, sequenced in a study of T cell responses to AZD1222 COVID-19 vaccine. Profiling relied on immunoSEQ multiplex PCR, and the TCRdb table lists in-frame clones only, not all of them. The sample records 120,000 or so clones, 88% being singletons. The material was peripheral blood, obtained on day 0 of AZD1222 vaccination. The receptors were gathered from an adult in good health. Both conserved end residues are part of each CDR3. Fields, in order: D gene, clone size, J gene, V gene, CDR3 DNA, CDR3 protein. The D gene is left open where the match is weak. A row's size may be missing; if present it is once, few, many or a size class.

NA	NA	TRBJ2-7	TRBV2	TGTGCCAGCAGTGAAGCTGCTATCCACGAGCAGTACTTC	CASSEAAIHEQYF
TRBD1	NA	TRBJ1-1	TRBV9	TGTGCCAGCACCCCGACAGGGGGCATCACTGAAGCTTTCTTT	CASTPTGGITEAFF
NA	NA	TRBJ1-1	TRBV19	TGTGCCAGTAGTAGGAACACTGAAGCTTTCTTT	CASSRNTEAFF
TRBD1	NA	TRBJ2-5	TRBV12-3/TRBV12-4	TGTGCCACCGGGACAGGAGAAGAGACCCAGTACTTC	CATGTGEETQYF
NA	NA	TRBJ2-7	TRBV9	TGTGCCAGCAGCTCCGGGACCTGGACCTACGAGCAGTACTTC	CASSSGTWTYEQYF
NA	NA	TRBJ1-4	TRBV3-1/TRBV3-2	TGTGCCAGCAGCCAAGGTTGGCAGGGAGGCGAAAAACTGTTTTTT	CASSQGWQGGEKLFF
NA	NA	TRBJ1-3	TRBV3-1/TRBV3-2	TGTGCCAGCAGCCAAGATCCCCGGCAGGGGAGCTCTGGAAACACCATATATTTT	CASSQDPRQGSSGNTIYF
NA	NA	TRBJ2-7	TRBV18	TGTGCCAGCTCACCAGAAGAGGGGTTCGAGCAGTACTTC	CASSPEEGFEQYF
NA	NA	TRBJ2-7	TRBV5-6	TGTGCCAGCAGCCCATCGAGAGGCGAGCAGTACTTC	CASSPSRGEQYF
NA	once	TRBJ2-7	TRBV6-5	TGTGCCAGCAGGCGACGACAGGAGAGCTCCTACGAGCAGTACTTC	CASRRRQESSYEQYF
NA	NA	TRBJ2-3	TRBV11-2	TGTGCCAGCAGCCTGACAGATACGCAGTATTTT	CASSLTDTQYF
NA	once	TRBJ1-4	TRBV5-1	TGCGCCAGCAGCTTGACAGGCGTTAATGAAAAACTGTTTTTT	CASSLTGVNEKLFF
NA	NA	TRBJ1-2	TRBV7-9	TGTGCCAGCAGCTTAGGTTTAATGTTTAACTATGGCTACACCTTC	CASSLGLMFNYGYTF
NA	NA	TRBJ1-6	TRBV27	TGTGCCAGCAGTTTAATAAATTCACCCCTCCACTTT	CASSLINSPLHF
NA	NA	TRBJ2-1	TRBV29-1	TGCAGCGGGGGGAGTCCCAGCTCCTACAATGAGCAGTTCTTC	CSGGSPSSYNEQFF
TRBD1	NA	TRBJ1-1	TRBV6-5	TGTGCCAGCAGTTACGGGACAGGGGCGAGCGAAGCTTTCTTT	CASSYGTGASEAFF
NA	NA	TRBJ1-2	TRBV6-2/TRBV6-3	TGTGCCAGCAGTTACTCGATGACAGCCTATGGCTACACCTTC	CASSYSMTAYGYTF
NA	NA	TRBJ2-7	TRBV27	TGTGCCACCTCGGGTGTCGACAGGCCCTACGAGCAGTACTTC	CATSGVDRPYEQYF
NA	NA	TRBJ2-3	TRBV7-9	TGTGCCAGCAGCTTTCGTACAGATACGCAGTATTTT	CASSFRTDTQYF
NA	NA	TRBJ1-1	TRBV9	TGTGCCAGCAGCGTAGTTTCCCGGATTGCGGGGAACACTGAAGCTTTCTTT	CASSVVSRIAGNTEAFF
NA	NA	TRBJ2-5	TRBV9	TGTGCCAGCTCGGGTGGTTTTGGGGAGACCCAGTACTTC	CASSGGFGETQYF
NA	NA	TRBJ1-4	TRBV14	TGTGCCAGCAGCCAGGCCTGGGGTGCGGAAAAACTGTTTTTT	CASSQAWGAEKLFF
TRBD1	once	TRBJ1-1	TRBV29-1	TGCAGCGCCCACAGGGGGCCTGTCACTGAAGCTTTCTTT	CSAHRGPVTEAFF
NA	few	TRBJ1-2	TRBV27	TGTGCCAGCAGCTCCTCGGGGGCTCCGGGGCTTTATGGCTACACCTTC	CASSSSGAPGLYGYTF
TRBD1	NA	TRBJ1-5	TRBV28	TGTGCCAGCAGTCTGACAGGGTGGAATCAGCCCCAGCATTTT	CASSLTGWNQPQHF